Below, 18 T cell receptor beta chains from the same sample are listed, as sequenced in a study of blood T cell repertoires in COVID-19. Sequenced by immunoSEQ multiplex PCR; TCRdb stores in-frame clones only, minus some. The sample lists hundreds of thousands of clones, 75% to 95% seen once, with less than 2.5% in the top ten. Sequencing input: PBMCs or T cells enriched from blood (not recorded which). These receptors were collected from a woman between 18 and 30 years old who had recovered from COVID-19.

As DNA, the CDR3 is TGTGCCAGCAGCGTATTTCCAGGGTATAATTCACCCCTCCACTTT. Translation gives CASSVFPGYNSPLHF. The chain carries TRBV9 and TRBJ1-6; a possible D gene is TRBD1 (5 bases). Trimming cost V 1 base and J 4 bases, with 9 bases left between them. CDR3 length: 15 amino acids. The germline CDR1 and CDR2 sequences are SGDLS and YYNGEE.

This clone appeared once. The chain employs TRBV7-6 and TRBJ2-3; 10 bases match TRBD2. The CDR3 has 14 residues. Per the germline V gene, CDR1 is SGHVS and CDR2 is FNYEAQ. The junction had 2 bases not matched to a gene; V was cut back by 5 bases and J by 3 bases. The CDR3 region has the DNA TGTGCCAGCAGCCAGACTAGCGGGACAGATACGCAGTATTTT. Translating gives CASSQTSGTDTQYF.

On this clone itself: Other DNA sequences of this sample code for an identical CDR3. The CDR3 nucleotides are TGTGCCAGCAGCCTAGCGGGGTACAATGAGCAGTTCTTC. Its translation is CASSLAGYNEQFF. The V gene is TRBV27, the J gene TRBJ2-1, with 9 nucleotides matching TRBD2. The germline gives CDR1 MNHEY, CDR2 SMNVEV (reference sequence). V shed 6 bases and J 4 bases; nucleotides not matched to a gene: 1. This CDR3 region has 13 residues.

The rearrangement joins TRBV27 to TRBJ2-1, with TRBD2 matching over 8 bases. The CDR3 has 22 residues. Germline lookup yields CDR1 MNHEY and CDR2 SMNVEV (reference sequence). The junction had 21 bases not matched to a gene; V was cut back by 2 bases and J by 0 bases. This CDR3 reads CASSLLQFMPDTSGSSYNEQFF. DNA of the CDR3: TGTGCCAGCAGTTTACTGCAGTTTATGCCCGATACTAGCGGCTCCTCCTACAATGAGCAGTTCTTC.

The CDR3 sequence is CATSDSTRQVYGYTF. As DNA, the CDR3 is TGTGCCACCAGTGATTCAACGCGACAGGTATATGGCTACACCTTC. This chain links TRBV24-1 with TRBJ1-2; D perhaps matches TRBD1 (6 bases). This CDR3 contains 15 residues. Trimming removed 2 bases from V and 5 bases from J, with 14 bases in between. CDR1 and CDR2 from the germline V gene are KGHDR and SFDVKD.

Note on this clone: The same CDR3 can be traced to other DNA sequences in this sample. The chain is built from TRBV12-5 and TRBJ2-1; 10 bases match TRBD2. J lost 7 bases, V lost 1 base, and 4 bases had no gene match. Looked up from germline, CDR1 is LGHNT and CDR2 is FRNRAP. There are 15 residues in the CDR3. The CDR3 here is CASGLGLAGSNEQFF. In DNA, the CDR3 is TGTGCTAGTGGTTTGGGACTAGCGGGTTCGAATGAGCAGTTCTTC. The whole variable domain, filled in from reference TRBV12-5 and TRBJ2-1, reads DARVTQTPRHKVTEMGQEVTMRCQPILGHNTVFWYRQTMMQGLELLAYFRNRAPLDDSGMPKDRFSAEMPDATLATLKIQPSEPRDSAVYFCASGLGLAGSNEQFFGPGTRLTVL.

This clone has more than one count but fewer than ten. The gene calls are TRBV19 and TRBJ1-2, with D hard to call. This CDR3 is built from 13 residues. V lost 8 bases and J lost 6, with 16 bases in between. Germline-derived CDR1 and CDR2 are LNHDA and SQIVND (reference sequence). CDR3 in amino acids: CASRTHDSNGYTF. CDR3 bases: TGTGCCAGTCGAACTCATGACTCTAATGGCTACACCTTC.

The rearrangement uses TRBV10-2 and TRBJ1-3; perhaps TRBD1 as D (6 bases). V was trimmed by 2 bases and J by 0 bases, leaving 14 bases between them. Germline values: CDR1 WSHSY, CDR2 SAAADI. This CDR3 is 17 amino acids long. The chain's CDR3 is CASSERPGAPSGNTIYF. CDR3 coding DNA: TGCGCCAGCAGTGAGCGGCCAGGGGCGCCCTCTGGAAACACCATATATTTT.

The gene calls are TRBV2 and TRBJ2-7, with 11 nucleotides matching TRBD2. The CDR3 extends over 17 amino acids. In germline, CDR1 is SNHLY, CDR2 FYNNEI. Losses at the gene ends were 4 bases for V and 0 bases for J; bases not matched to a gene: 8. The CDR3 nucleotides read TGTGCCAGCAGTGGGGATAGACTAGCGGGAATCTCCTACGAGCAGTACTTC. It encodes CASSGDRLAGISYEQYF.

The rearrangement uses TRBV7-9 and TRBJ1-4, with 10 bases fitting TRBD1. V was pared by 3 bases and J by 17 bases, with 6 bases of the junction left unmatched. The germline V gene encodes CDR1 SEHNR and CDR2 FQNEAQ (reference sequence). This CDR3 region has 12 residues. CDR3 sequence reads: CASSLGQGTIFF. CDR3 bases: TGTGCCAGCAGCTTGGGACAGGGGACTATATTTTTT.

V is TRBV3-1 (or the pseudogene TRBV3-2) and J is TRBJ2-3, with 10 bases fitting TRBD2. V dropped 1 base and J dropped 5; count of bases not matched to a gene: 9. The CDR3 runs to 17 residues. Germline CDR1 is LGHDT and CDR2 is YNNKEL (reference sequence). The CDR3 sequence is CASSQVRAGGPLDTQYF. DNA for the CDR3: TGTGCCAGCAGCCAAGTGAGAGCGGGGGGGCCGTTAGATACGCAGTATTTT.

This sequence joins TRBV6-1 and TRBJ2-3; D possibly corresponds to TRBD2 (6 bases). Germline V gene data show CDR1 as MNHNS and CDR2 as SASEGT. V lost 1 base to trimming and J lost 2 bases, with 10 bases between them. There are 15 residues in the CDR3. CDR3 DNA sequence: TGTGCCAGCAGTGAAGGTAGCGGTACCACAGATACGCAGTATTTT. This translates into CASSEGSGTTDTQYF.

This chain uses TRBV5-1 with TRBJ2-1; 11 nucleotides line up with TRBD2. The germline V gene encodes CDR1 SGHRS and CDR2 YFSETQ. V was clipped by 5 bases and J by 8 bases; unmatched bases: 6. This CDR3 region has 14 residues. The CDR3 spells CASRLSGRVDEQFF. DNA of the CDR3: TGCGCCAGCAGACTTAGCGGGAGGGTAGATGAGCAGTTCTTC.

This chain joins TRBV9 and TRBJ1-1; D remains unclear. The CDR3 spans 15 residues. Per the germline V gene, CDR1 is SGDLS and CDR2 is YYNGEE. Trimming removed 5 bases at V and 0 bases at J, with 14 bases between. CDR3 in DNA: TGTGCCAGCAGAGCGACTACAGATATGAACACTGAAGCTTTCTTT. Translation: CASRATTDMNTEAFF.

This chain uses TRBV11-3 with TRBJ2-2, with unresolved D. The germline V gene has CDR1 SGHNT and CDR2 YENEEA. This CDR3 contains 16 residues. V lost 1 base, J lost 0 bases, and 9 bases lay in between. CDR3 loop: CASSLGVAANTGELFF. The DNA of the CDR3 is TGTGCCAGCAGCTTAGGCGTTGCGGCGAACACCGGGGAGCTGTTTTTT.

This chain links TRBV28 with TRBJ2-5; 8 positions match TRBD1. CDR3 length: 14 amino acids. V shed 6 bases, J shed 5 bases, and the junction held 8 bases outside the gene matches. Germline V gene lookup returns CDR1 MDHEN and CDR2 SYDVKM. The CDR3 region is CASRTGGSSETQYF. CDR3 DNA sequence: TGTGCCAGCAGAACAGGGGGTAGTAGTGAGACCCAGTACTTC.

CDR3: CASSPLGQDTEAFF. CDR3 bases: TGTGCCAGCTCACCCCTTGGGCAGGACACTGAAGCTTTCTTT. This chain joins TRBV18 and TRBJ1-1; D is unresolved. Germline V lookup: CDR1 KGHSH, CDR2 LQKENI. V was cut by 3 bases and J by 3 bases, with 11 bases left in between. The CDR3 sequence is 14 residues long.

V is TRBV6-5 and J is TRBJ2-3, with 9 bases fitting TRBD2. Germline V lookup: CDR1 MNHEY, CDR2 SVGAGI. The CDR3 covers 14 residues. With V trimmed by 9 bases and J by 4 bases, 8 bases remained unmatched. The CDR3: CASSNSGSADTQYF. As DNA, the CDR3 is TGTGCCAGTAGTAATAGCGGGAGCGCAGATACGCAGTATTTT.